These 17 T cell receptor beta chains originate from one sample sequenced in a study of blood T cell repertoires in COVID-19. The table came from immunoSEQ multiplex PCR; TCRdb's copy has only in-frame clones and leaves some out. In the table there are approximately 94,000 clones, about 90% of which are singletons. The sequencing sample was made of peripheral blood. The receptors derive from a woman between 65 and 79 years old with acute or convalescent COVID-19.

The rearrangement joins TRBV5-6 to TRBJ2-7, with 8 bases that match TRBD2. The germline gives CDR1 SGHDT, CDR2 YYEEEE. The CDR3 loop spans 14 amino acids. The V gene end was trimmed by 5 bases and the J gene end by 2 bases; junction bases not matched to a gene: 6. DNA of the CDR3: TGTGCCAGCAGGAGGGCGGGACTAGCCTACGAGCAGTACTTC. It specifies CASRRAGLAYEQYF.

This sequence joins TRBV4-2 and TRBJ1-6, with 8 bases matching TRBD1. The CDR3 covers 14 residues. V gave up 5 bases and J gave up 8 bases; unmatched junction bases: 5. Per germline, CDR1 LGHNA and CDR2 YNFKEQ. In DNA, the CDR3 is TGTGCCAGCAGCGAAGGACAGGGAGATTCACCCCTCCACTTT. Amino acids: CASSEGQGDSPLHF.

This chain uses TRBV10-3 with TRBJ1-2, with 10 bases matching TRBD1. Trimming took 11 bases from V and 6 from J; bases not matched to a gene: 9. The CDR3 runs 13 residues. Per germline, CDR1 ENHRY and CDR2 SYGVKD. The CDR3 reads CAARDRGGDGYTF. CDR3 nucleotides: TGTGCCGCCAGGGACAGGGGCGGTGATGGCTACACCTTC.

This clone was recorded only once. This sequence joins TRBV12-3 or TRBV12-4 and TRBJ1-5, with no clear D. Trimming removed 3 bases at V and 6 bases at J, with 9 bases between. The CDR3 is 13 amino acids. DNA of the CDR3: TGTGCCAGCAGTTTCGCCACTATTCAGCCCCAGCATTTT. It yields the protein CASSFATIQPQHF.

This clone was observed a handful of times. The CDR3 region has the DNA TGTGCCAGCAGCCAAGGTGGTCGCGCGGGAACCCAAGAGACCCAGTACTTC. Amino acids: CASSQGGRAGTQETQYF. The chain carries TRBV4-2 and TRBJ2-5; the D gene is possibly TRBD2 (6 bases). The V end lost 1 base, the J end lost 1 base, and 16 bases lay between the germline ends. This CDR3 is built from 17 residues. Germline V gene data show CDR1 as LGHNA and CDR2 as YNFKEQ.

The genes are TRBV7-8 and TRBJ1-3, with no clear D. V was pared by 2 bases and J by 3 bases, with 11 bases between. The CDR3 totals 15 residues. Germline CDR1 reads SGHVS; CDR2 reads FQNEAQ. Here the CDR3 reads CASSLISRVGNTIYF. CDR3 bases: TGTGCCAGCAGCTTAATATCGAGGGTTGGAAACACCATATATTTT.

This clone was recorded once. The chain has TRBV7-9 and TRBJ1-4; D unresolved. V lost 3 bases and J 1 base, leaving 6 bases between the germline ends. This CDR3 has 14 residues. Per the germline V gene, CDR1 is SEHNR and CDR2 is FQNEAQ (reference sequence). CDR3 nucleotides: TGTGCCAGCAGCTTGAGAGGAACTAATGAAAAACTGTTTTTT. As protein: CASSLRGTNEKLFF.

The V gene is TRBV19, the J gene TRBJ1-6; 8 nucleotides line up with TRBD1. Germline V gene data show CDR1 as LNHDA and CDR2 as SQIVND (reference sequence). With 4 bases clipped from V and 8 bases from J, the junction kept 4 bases outside the gene matches. The length of the CDR3 is 14 residues. In nucleotides, the CDR3 is TGTGCCAGTAGTACGGACAGGGTGGATTCACCCCTCCACTTT. This encodes CASSTDRVDSPLHF.

The chain carries TRBV27 and TRBJ2-3; the match to TRBD2 covers 11 bases. In germline, CDR1 is MNHEY, CDR2 SMNVEV (reference sequence). This CDR3 region has 20 residues. Losses at the gene ends were 2 bases for V and 4 bases for J; bases not matched to a gene: 17. CDR3 sequence reads: CASSLPRGLAGGPMPDTQYF. The CDR3 nucleotides are TGTGCCAGCAGTTTACCTAGGGGGCTAGCGGGAGGCCCGATGCCAGATACGCAGTATTTT.

This clone occurred once. The V and J genes are TRBV5-4 and TRBJ2-1, with 11 bases identical to TRBD2. The CDR3 is made up of 18 amino acids. Unmatched junction bases numbered 10, after V lost 2 bases and J lost 3 bases. Per germline, CDR1 SGHNT and CDR2 YYREEE (reference sequence). In DNA form, the CDR3 reads TGTGCCAGCAGCTTTTCACTAGCGGGAGCCAGCATCTACAATGAGCAGTTCTTC. Protein: CASSFSLAGASIYNEQFF.

The rearrangement joins TRBV15 to TRBJ2-3; D may be TRBD1 (6 bases). The germline V gene has CDR1 LNHNV and CDR2 YYDKDF (reference sequence). This CDR3 has 15 amino acids. Trimming removed 5 bases from V and 3 bases from J, with 15 bases in between. This CDR3 is CATSGKIGGTDTQYF. The CDR3 DNA reads TGTGCCACCAGCGGCAAGATAGGGGGAACAGATACGCAGTATTTT.

This clone was detected only a few times. V is TRBV19 and J is TRBJ1-5; the match to TRBD1 covers 8 bases. Unmatched junction bases numbered 11, after V lost 9 bases and J lost 1 base. Germline CDR1 is LNHDA and CDR2 is SQIVND (reference sequence). The CDR3 is made up of 16 amino acids. The CDR3 loop reads CASNQQQGGSNQPQHF. In nucleotides, the CDR3 is TGTGCCAGCAATCAACAACAGGGGGGGAGCAATCAGCCCCAGCATTTT.

The chain employs TRBV5-6 and TRBJ2-2; the match to TRBD1 covers 8 bases. The trim removed 2 bases at V and 5 bases at J, leaving 8 bases unmatched. CDR3 size: 16 residues. CDR1 is SGHDT and CDR2 is YYEEEE in the germline V gene. The CDR3 DNA reads as TGTGCCAGCAGCTTCGTGGGGACAGGTCAGACCGGGGAGCTGTTTTTT. It codes for CASSFVGTGQTGELFF.

This clone appeared a few times. V gene TRBV10-1 combines with J gene TRBJ2-2; D is ambiguous. CDR3 length: 12 amino acids. Trimming shortened V by 5 bases and J by 5 bases, and 6 bases separated the two germline ends. Germline-derived CDR1 and CDR2 are WNHNN and SYGVQD (reference sequence). DNA of the CDR3: TGCGCCAGCAGTCTAGGTACCGGGGAGCTGTTTTTT. Protein sequence: CASSLGTGELFF.

This chain joins TRBV5-1 and TRBJ2-3; TRBD1 aligns across 8 bases. The V gene end was trimmed by 0 bases and the J gene end by 5 bases; junction bases not matched to a gene: 11. Germline CDR1 SGHRS, CDR2 YFSETQ. This CDR3 is built from 17 residues. CDR3 in DNA: TGCGCCAGCAGCTTGGGTGACAGGGGAAGTGATAAAGATACGCAGTATTTT. This gives the protein CASSLGDRGSDKDTQYF.

The V and J genes are TRBV2 and TRBJ2-4, with a tentative D call TRBD2 (7 bases). Germline CDR1 is SNHLY and CDR2 is FYNNEI. CDR3 length: 16 residues. V was shortened by 1 base and J by 2 bases, with 12 bases between the two germline ends. The CDR3 DNA sequence: TGTGCCAGCAGTGAAGGGGGGGGCTGGACCAAAAACATTCAGTACTTC. Its protein is CASSEGGGWTKNIQYF. The full variable domain, rest sourced from reference TRBV2 and TRBJ2-4, is EPEVTQTPSHQVTQMGQEVILRCVPISNHLYFYWYRQILGQKVEFLVSFYNNEISEKSEIFDDQFSVERPDGSNFTLKIRSTKLEDSAMYFCASSEGGGWTKNIQYFGAGTRLSVL.

The chain has TRBV3-1 (or the pseudogene TRBV3-2) and TRBJ1-3; possibly TRBD1 for D (5 bases). Germline CDR1 is LGHDT and CDR2 is YNNKEL (reference sequence). The CDR3 has 15 amino acids. V dropped 0 bases and J dropped 4 bases, with 10 bases sitting between them. CDR3 DNA sequence: TGTGCCAGCAGCCAAGAAAGGGCAGGGGGAAACACCATATATTTT. Residues: CASSQERAGGNTIYF.